This T cell receptor (beta chain) originates from a study of response to subunit inactivated influenza vaccine. Each CDR3 protein gets one entry after TCRdb re-called the RT-PCR reads with MiXCR. The profile shows approximately 490,000 distinct CDR3 sequences, about 7.2% of them singletons. There are a few counts of this clonotype. Germline lookup yields CDR1 MNHEY and CDR2 SVGEGT. This CDR3 is built from 16 residues. The V gene end was trimmed by 4 bases and the J gene end by 1 base; junction bases not matched to a gene: 9. The TCR sequence derives from a man between 50 and 75 years old who received an inactivated influenza vaccine. The rearrangement uses TRBV6-2 or TRBV6-3 and TRBJ2-5; TRBD2 aligns across 7 bases. The sample in question was PBMCs from blood, obtained 23 months after vaccination. CDR3 bases: TGTGCCAGCAGTTGGTCCCCCGGGACTACCCAAGAGACCCAGTACTTC. This translates into CASSWSPGTTQETQYF.